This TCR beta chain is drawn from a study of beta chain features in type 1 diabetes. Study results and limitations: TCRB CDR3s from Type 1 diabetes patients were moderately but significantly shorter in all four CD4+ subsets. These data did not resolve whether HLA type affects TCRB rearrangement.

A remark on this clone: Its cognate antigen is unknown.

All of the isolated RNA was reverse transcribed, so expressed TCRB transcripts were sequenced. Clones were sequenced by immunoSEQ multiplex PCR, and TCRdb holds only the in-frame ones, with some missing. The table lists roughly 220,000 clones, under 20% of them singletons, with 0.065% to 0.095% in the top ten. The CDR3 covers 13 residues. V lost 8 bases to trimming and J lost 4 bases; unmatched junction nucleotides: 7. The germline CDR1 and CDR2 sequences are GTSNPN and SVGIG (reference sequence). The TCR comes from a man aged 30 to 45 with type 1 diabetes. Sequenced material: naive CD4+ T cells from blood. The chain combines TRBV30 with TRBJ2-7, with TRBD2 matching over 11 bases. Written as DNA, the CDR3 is TGTGCCAGAGGGACTAGCGGCCCATACGAGCAGTACTTC. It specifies CARGTSGPYEQYF.